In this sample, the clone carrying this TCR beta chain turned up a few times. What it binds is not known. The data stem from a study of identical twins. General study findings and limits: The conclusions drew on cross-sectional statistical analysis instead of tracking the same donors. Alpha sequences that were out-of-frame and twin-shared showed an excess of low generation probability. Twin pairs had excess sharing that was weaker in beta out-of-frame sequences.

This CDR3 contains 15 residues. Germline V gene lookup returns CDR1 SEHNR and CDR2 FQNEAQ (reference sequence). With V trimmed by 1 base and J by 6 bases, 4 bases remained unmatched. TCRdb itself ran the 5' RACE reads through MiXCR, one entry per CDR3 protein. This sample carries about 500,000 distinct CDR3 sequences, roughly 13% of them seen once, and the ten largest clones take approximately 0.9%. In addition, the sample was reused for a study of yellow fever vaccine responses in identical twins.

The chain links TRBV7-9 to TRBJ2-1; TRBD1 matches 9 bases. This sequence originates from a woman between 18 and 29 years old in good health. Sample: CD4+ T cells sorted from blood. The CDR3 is CASSLGDREGNEQFF. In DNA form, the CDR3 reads TGTGCCAGCAGCTTAGGGGACAGGGAGGGCAATGAGCAGTTCTTC.